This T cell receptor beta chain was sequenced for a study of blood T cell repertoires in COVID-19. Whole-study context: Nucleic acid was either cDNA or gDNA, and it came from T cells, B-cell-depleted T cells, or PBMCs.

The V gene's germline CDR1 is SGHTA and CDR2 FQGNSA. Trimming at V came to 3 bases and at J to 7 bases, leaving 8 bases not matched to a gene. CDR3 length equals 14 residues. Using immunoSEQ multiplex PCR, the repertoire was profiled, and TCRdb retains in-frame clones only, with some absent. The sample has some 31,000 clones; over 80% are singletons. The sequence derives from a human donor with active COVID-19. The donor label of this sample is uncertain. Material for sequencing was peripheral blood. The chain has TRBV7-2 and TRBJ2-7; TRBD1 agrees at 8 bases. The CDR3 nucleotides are TGTGCCAGCAGCTTTAGGCAGGGGGCGGGGGAGCAGTACTTC. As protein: CASSFRQGAGEQYF.